This record looks at one TCR beta chain sequence and its context. The data were obtained in a study of blood T cell repertoires in COVID-19. Study overall: Samples taken during acute and convalescent COVID-19 were collected in the United States, Italy and Spain. The cDNA or gDNA used as material had been derived from T cells, B-cell-depleted T cells, or PBMCs.

Trimming cost V 6 bases and J 6 bases; bases outside gene matches: 1. The germline gives CDR1 LNHDA, CDR2 SQIVND (reference sequence). The CDR3 runs 12 residues. Repertoires were generated with immunoSEQ multiplex PCR, while TCRdb's copy carries only in-frame clones and drops some. The table includes fewer than 150,000 clones, about 87% detected once. The chain combines TRBV19 with TRBJ2-3; 9 bases align to TRBD1. The sequencing sample was made of peripheral blood. The TCR originated in a human donor in a cohort sampled during active COVID-19. The CDR3: CASSDRGDTQYF. In DNA form, the CDR3 reads TGTGCCAGTAGCGACAGGGGGGATACGCAGTATTTT.